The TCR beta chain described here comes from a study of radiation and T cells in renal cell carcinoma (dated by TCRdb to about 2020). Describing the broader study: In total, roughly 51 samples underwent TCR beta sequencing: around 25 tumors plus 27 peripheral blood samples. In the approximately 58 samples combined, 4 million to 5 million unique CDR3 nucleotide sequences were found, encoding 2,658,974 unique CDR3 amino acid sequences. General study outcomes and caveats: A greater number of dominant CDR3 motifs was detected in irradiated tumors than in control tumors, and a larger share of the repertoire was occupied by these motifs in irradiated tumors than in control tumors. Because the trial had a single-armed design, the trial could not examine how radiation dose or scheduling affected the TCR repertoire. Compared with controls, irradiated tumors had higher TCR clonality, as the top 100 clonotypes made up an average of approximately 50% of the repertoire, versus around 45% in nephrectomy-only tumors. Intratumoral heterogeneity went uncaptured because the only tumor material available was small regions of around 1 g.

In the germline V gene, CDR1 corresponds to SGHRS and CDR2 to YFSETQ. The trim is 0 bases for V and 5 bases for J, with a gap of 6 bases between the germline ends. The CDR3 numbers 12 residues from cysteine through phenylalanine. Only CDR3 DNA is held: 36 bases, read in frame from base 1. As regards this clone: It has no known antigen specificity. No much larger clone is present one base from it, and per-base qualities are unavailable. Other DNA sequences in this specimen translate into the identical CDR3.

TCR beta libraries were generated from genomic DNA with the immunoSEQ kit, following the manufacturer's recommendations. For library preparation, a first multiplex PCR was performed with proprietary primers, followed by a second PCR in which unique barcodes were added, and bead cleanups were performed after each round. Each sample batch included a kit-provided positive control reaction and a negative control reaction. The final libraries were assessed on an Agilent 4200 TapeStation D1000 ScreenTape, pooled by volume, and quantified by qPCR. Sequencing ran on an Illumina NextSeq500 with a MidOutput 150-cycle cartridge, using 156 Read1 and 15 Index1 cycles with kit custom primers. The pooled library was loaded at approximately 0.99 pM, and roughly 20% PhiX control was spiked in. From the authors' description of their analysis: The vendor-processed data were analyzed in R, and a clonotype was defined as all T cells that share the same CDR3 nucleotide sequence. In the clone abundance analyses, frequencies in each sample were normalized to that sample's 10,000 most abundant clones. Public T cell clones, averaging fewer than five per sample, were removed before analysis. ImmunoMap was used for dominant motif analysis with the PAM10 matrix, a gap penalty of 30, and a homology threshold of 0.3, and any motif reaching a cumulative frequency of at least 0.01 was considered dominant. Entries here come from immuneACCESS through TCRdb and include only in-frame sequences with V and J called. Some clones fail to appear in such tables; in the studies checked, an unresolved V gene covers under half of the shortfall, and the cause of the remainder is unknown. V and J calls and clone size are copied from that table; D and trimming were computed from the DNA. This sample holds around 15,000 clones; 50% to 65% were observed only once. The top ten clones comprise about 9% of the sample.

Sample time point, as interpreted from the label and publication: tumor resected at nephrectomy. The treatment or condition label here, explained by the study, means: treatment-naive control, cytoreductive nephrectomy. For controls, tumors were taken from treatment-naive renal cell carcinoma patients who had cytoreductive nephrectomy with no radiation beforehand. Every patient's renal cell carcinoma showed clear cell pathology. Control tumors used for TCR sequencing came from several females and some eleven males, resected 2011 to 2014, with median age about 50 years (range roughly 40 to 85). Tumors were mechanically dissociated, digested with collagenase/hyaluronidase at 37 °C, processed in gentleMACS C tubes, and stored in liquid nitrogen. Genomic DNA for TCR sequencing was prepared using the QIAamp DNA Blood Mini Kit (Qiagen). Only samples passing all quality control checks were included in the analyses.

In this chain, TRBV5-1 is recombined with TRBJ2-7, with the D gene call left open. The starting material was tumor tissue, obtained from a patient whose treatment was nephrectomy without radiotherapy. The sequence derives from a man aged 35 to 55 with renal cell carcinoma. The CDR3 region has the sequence CASSLVGDEQYF. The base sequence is TGCGCCAGCAGCTTGGTTGGGGACGAGCAGTACTTC.